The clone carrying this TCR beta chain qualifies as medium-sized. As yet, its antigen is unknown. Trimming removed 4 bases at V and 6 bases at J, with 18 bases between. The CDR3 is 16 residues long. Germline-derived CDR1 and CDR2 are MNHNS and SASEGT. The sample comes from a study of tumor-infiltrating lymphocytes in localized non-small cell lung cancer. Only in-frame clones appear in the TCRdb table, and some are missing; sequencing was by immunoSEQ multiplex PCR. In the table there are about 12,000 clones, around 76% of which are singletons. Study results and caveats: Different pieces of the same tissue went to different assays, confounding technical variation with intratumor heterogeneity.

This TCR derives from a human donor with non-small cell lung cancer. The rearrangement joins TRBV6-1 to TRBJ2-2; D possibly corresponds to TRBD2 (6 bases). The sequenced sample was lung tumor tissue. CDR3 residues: CASSVSRDQLAGELFF. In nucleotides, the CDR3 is TGTGCCAGCAGTGTCTCGCGGGACCAGCTTGCCGGGGAGCTGTTTTTT.